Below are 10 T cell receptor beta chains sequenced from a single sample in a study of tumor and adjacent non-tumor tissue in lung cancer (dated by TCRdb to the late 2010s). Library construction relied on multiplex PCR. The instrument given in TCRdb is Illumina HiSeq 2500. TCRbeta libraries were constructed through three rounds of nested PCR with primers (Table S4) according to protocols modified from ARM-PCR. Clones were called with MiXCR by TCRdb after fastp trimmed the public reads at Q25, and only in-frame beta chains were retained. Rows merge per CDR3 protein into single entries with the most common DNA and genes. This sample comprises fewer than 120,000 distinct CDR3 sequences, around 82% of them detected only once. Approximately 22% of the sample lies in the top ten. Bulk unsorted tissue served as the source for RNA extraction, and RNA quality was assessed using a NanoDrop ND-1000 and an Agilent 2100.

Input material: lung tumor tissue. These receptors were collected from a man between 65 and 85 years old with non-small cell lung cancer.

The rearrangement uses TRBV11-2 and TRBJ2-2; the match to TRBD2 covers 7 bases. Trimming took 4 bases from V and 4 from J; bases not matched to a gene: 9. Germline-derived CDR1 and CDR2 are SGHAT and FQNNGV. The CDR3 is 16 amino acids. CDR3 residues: CASSWGGGGPTGELFF. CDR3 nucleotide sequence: TGTGCCAGCAGCTGGGGGGGGGGGGGACCCACCGGGGAGCTGTTTTTT.

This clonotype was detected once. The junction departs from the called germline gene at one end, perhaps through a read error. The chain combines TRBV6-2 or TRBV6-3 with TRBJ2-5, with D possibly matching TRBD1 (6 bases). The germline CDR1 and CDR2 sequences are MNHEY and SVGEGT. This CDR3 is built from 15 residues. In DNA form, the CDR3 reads TGTACCAGCAAGATGGGGGCTGCTGATCAAGAGACCCAGTACTTC. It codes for CTSKMGAADQETQYF.

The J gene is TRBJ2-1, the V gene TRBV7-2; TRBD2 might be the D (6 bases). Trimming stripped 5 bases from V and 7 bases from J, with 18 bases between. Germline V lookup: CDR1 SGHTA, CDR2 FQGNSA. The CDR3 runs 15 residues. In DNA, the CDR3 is TGTGCCAGCAGCCCATGGACTATCGGGATAAATGAGCAGTTCTTC. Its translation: CASSPWTIGINEQFF.

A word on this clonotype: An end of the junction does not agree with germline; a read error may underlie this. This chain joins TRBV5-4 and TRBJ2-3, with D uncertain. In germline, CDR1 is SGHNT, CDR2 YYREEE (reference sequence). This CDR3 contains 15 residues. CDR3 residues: CASSLGVLITDTQYF. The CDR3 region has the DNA TGTGCCAGCAGCTTGGGAGTCCTCATCACAGATACGCAGTATTTC.

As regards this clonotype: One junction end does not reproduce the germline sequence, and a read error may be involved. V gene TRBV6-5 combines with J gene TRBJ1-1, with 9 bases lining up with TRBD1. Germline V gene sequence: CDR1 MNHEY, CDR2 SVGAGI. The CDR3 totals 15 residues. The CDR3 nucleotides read TGTACCAGCAGGACCGGGACAGGGTTGGTCACTGAAGTTCTCTTT. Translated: CTSRTGTGLVTEVLF.

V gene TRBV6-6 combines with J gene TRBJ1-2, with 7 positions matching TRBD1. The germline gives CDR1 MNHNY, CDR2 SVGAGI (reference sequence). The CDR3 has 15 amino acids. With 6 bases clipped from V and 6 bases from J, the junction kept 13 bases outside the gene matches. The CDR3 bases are TGTGCCAGCAGCCACAGAGGGGGCCAGGGCAATGGCTACACCTTC. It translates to CASSHRGGQGNGYTF.

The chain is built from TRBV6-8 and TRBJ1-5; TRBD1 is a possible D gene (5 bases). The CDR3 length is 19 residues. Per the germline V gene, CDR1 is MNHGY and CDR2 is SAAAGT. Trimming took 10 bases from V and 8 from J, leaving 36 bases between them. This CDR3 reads CANTYWALQGRGVIEPQHF. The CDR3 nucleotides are TGTGCCAACACTTACTGGGCCTTACAAGGGCGGGGGGTAATCGAGCCCCAGCATTTT.

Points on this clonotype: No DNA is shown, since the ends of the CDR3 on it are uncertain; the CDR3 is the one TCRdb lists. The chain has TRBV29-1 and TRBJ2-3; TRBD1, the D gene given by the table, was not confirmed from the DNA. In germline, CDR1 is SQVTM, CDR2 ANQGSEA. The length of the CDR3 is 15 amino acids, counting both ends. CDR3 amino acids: CSVASGTGETDTQFF.

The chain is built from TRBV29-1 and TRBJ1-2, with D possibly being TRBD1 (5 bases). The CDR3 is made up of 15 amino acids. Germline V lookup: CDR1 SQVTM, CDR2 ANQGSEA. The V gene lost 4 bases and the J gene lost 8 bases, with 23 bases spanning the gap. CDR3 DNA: TGCAGCGTTGGATCTCAGGGAGACGGGGGATACGGCTACACCTTC. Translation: CSVGSQGDGGYGYTF.

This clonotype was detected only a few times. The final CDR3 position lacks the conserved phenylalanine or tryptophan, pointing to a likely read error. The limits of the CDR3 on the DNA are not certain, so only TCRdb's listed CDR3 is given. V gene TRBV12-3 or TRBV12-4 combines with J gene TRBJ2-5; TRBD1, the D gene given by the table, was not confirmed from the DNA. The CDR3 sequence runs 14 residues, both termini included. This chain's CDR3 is CASSLRDRQETHYS.